These T cell receptor beta chains were read from a single sample in a study of beta chain features in type 1 diabetes. TCRdb's copy holds only in-frame clones and misses some; the assay was immunoSEQ multiplex PCR. The sample holds 200,000 to 250,000 clones, less than 35% seen once. Sequenced sample: central memory CD4+ T cells from blood. The receptors stem from a man in his thirties or forties in good health. Each CDR3 is given with its conserved first and last residue. The order of the fields is D gene, J gene, clone size, V gene, CDR3 protein, CDR3 DNA. D genes are given only for firm matches. The size entry is marked missing in some rows and otherwise reads once, few, many or a size class.

>NA|TRBJ2-5|NA|TRBV25-1
CASSEWQSGEETQYF
TGTGCCAGCAGTGAATGGCAGTCAGGGGAAGAGACCCAGTACTTC
>NA|TRBJ2-3|NA|TRBV7-2
CASKRETFTDTQYF
TGTGCCAGCAAGAGAGAAACCTTCACAGATACGCAGTATTTT
>TRBD1|TRBJ2-1|NA|TRBV6-5
CASSGTGKEFF
TGTGCCAGCAGCGGGACAGGGAAGGAGTTCTTC
>TRBD1|TRBJ1-5|few|TRBV2
CASSNGQGAREPQHF
TGTGCCAGCAGTAATGGACAGGGGGCAAGGGAGCCCCAGCATTTT
>NA|TRBJ2-1|NA|TRBV7-2
CASSLPNYGEQFF
TGTGCCAGCAGCTTGCCAAACTACGGGGAGCAGTTCTTC
>NA|TRBJ2-5|NA|TRBV7-9
CASSLRGGETQYF
TGTGCCAGCAGCTTGAGGGGGGGAGAGACCCAGTACTTC
>NA|TRBJ2-7|NA|TRBV27
CASSRQLGTHYEQYF
TGTGCCAGCAGTCGTCAACTCGGGACACACTACGAGCAGTACTTC
>NA|TRBJ2-1|many|TRBV30
CAWSVWGVHNEQFF
TGTGCCTGGAGTGTTTGGGGGGTACACAATGAGCAGTTCTTC
>TRBD1|TRBJ2-3|many|TRBV15
CATSTRDRADTQYF
TGTGCCACCAGCACCCGGGACAGGGCAGATACGCAGTATTTT
>NA|TRBJ2-2|NA|TRBV29-1
CSAKLGLGAGELFF
TGCAGCGCCAAATTGGGCCTAGGTGCCGGGGAGCTGTTTTTT
>NA|TRBJ2-2|NA|TRBV11-2
CASSLGRGASTGELFF
TGTGCCAGCAGCTTAGGCAGGGGCGCGAGCACCGGGGAGCTGTTTTTT
>NA|TRBJ2-2|NA|TRBV18
CASSPPTGNTGELFF
TGTGCCAGCTCACCACCGACGGGGAACACCGGGGAGCTGTTTTTT
>NA|TRBJ1-3|NA|TRBV30
CAWSVVGGNTIYF
TGTGCCTGGAGTGTAGTGGGGGGAAACACCATATATTTT
>NA|TRBJ2-7|NA|TRBV29-1
CSVGGLRTEGEQYF
TGCAGCGTGGGAGGTTTAAGAACCGAGGGCGAGCAGTACTTC
>NA|TRBJ2-1|NA|TRBV7-2
CASSLSSSSYNEQFF
TGTGCCAGCAGCCTTAGTAGTAGCTCCTACAATGAGCAGTTCTTC
>NA|TRBJ1-1|few|TRBV7-8
CASSSSRVDTEAFF
TGTGCCAGCAGCAGCTCCAGGGTTGACACTGAAGCTTTCTTT
>NA|TRBJ2-5|NA|TRBV5-4
CASSFKSEGETQYF
TGTGCCAGCAGCTTTAAGTCAGAAGGGGAGACCCAGTACTTC
>NA|TRBJ2-1|NA|TRBV30
CAWSTLSRGGYNEQFF
TGTGCCTGGAGTACCCTCAGCAGGGGGGGCTACAATGAGCAGTTCTTC
>TRBD2|TRBJ2-2|NA|TRBV11-2
CASSLELAGITGELFF
TGTGCCAGCAGCTTAGAGCTAGCGGGCATCACCGGGGAGCTGTTTTTT
>NA|TRBJ2-3|few|TRBV5-8
CASSSPWSDTQYF
TGTGCCAGCAGCTCACCCTGGTCCGATACGCAGTATTTT
>NA|TRBJ1-1|NA|TRBV23-1
CASSPRQTNTEAFF
TGCGCCAGCAGTCCAAGACAGACGAACACTGAAGCTTTCTTT
>TRBD1|TRBJ2-7|few|TRBV27
CASTKGVGGTHYEQYF
TGTGCCAGCACCAAAGGCGTAGGGGGCACCCACTACGAGCAGTACTTC
>TRBD1|TRBJ1-2|many|TRBV7-9
CASSPQGDGYTF
TGTGCCAGCAGCCCACAGGGGGATGGCTACACCTTC
>NA|TRBJ1-2|once|TRBV28
CASRLAGDNYGYTF
TGTGCCAGCAGGTTGGCAGGTGATAACTATGGCTACACCTTC
>TRBD1|TRBJ2-7|few|TRBV6-5
CASSPGTAYEQYF
TGTGCCAGCAGTCCCGGGACAGCCTACGAGCAGTACTTC
>NA|TRBJ2-7|NA|TRBV7-2
CASSLNRDGEQYF
TGTGCCAGCAGCTTAAACCGCGATGGCGAGCAGTACTTC
>NA|TRBJ2-3|NA|TRBV5-1
CASSFDGVRRVTSTDTQYF
TGCGCCAGCAGCTTCGATGGTGTGCGACGGGTTACTAGCACAGATACGCAGTATTTT
>NA|TRBJ2-3|NA|TRBV10-3
CAISETGTGSTDTQYF
TGTGCCATCAGTGAGACGGGGACGGGCAGCACAGATACGCAGTATTTT
>TRBD1|TRBJ1-2|NA|TRBV19
CASSASRTGIYGYTF
TGTGCCAGTAGTGCTTCAAGGACAGGAATCTATGGCTACACCTTC
>NA|TRBJ2-6|few|TRBV29-1
CSVDPLTGANVLTF
TGCAGCGTTGATCCCCTTACTGGGGCCAACGTCCTGACTTTC
>TRBD2|TRBJ2-7|NA|TRBV7-2
CASSLGGGRNEQYF
TGTGCCAGCAGCTTAGGGGGCGGGAGAAACGAGCAGTACTTC
>TRBD2|TRBJ2-4|NA|TRBV2
CASTRLAGGSKNIQYF
TGTGCCAGCACCCGACTAGCGGGGGGATCCAAAAACATTCAGTACTTC
>TRBD1|TRBJ2-3|few|TRBV27
CASSFPGDRGVGSPDTQYF
TGTGCCAGCAGTTTTCCGGGGGACAGGGGTGTCGGATCCCCAGATACGCAGTATTTT
>TRBD1|TRBJ1-1|few|TRBV29-1
CSAIQGAAGTEAFF
TGCAGCGCCATACAGGGGGCTGCAGGGACTGAAGCTTTCTTT
>NA|TRBJ2-1|many|TRBV7-2
CASSSFGGASYNEQFF
TGTGCCAGCAGCTCTTTCGGCGGGGCCTCCTACAATGAGCAGTTCTTC
>NA|TRBJ2-2|NA|TRBV11-2
CASSLSTNTGELFF
TGTGCCAGCAGCCTCTCGACGAACACCGGGGAGCTGTTTTTT
>NA|TRBJ2-7|many|TRBV27
CASRLLGRDEQYF
TGTGCCAGCAGATTACTGGGCCGGGACGAGCAGTACTTC
>TRBD2|TRBJ2-3|few|TRBV29-1
CSVAGTNTDTQYF
TGCAGCGTCGCCGGGACTAACACAGATACGCAGTATTTT
>NA|TRBJ2-5|NA|TRBV10-3
CAISESISETQYF
TGTGCCATCAGTGAGTCTATTAGTGAGACCCAGTACTTC
>NA|TRBJ2-2|NA|TRBV2
CASSASSNTGELFF
TGTGCCAGCAGTGCGAGTTCGAACACCGGGGAGCTGTTTTTT
>NA|TRBJ2-2|many|TRBV29-1
CSAANTGELFF
TGCAGCGCCGCAAACACCGGGGAGCTGTTTTTT
>TRBD2|TRBJ2-3|NA|TRBV7-8
CASSFSSLIASGRTDTQYF
TGTGCCAGCAGCTTTTCCTCTCTGATTGCTAGCGGTCGCACAGATACGCAGTATTTT
>NA|TRBJ1-5|few|TRBV9
CASSVDPGRPQHF
TGTGCCAGCAGCGTAGACCCGGGCAGGCCCCAGCATTTT
>NA|TRBJ1-2|NA|TRBV30
CAWSLTDKANYGYTF
TGTGCCTGGAGTCTGACAGATAAAGCTAACTATGGCTACACCTTC
>TRBD1|TRBJ2-3|NA|TRBV28
CASSLPGTGGRTDTQYF
TGTGCCAGCAGTTTACCCGGGACAGGGGGAAGGACAGATACGCAGTATTTT
>NA|TRBJ2-7|NA|TRBV5-1
CASSLAVGVDEQYF
TGCGCCAGCAGCTTGGCCGTGGGCGTGGACGAGCAGTACTTC
>NA|TRBJ2-5|NA|TRBV2
CASKSGETQYF
TGTGCCAGCAAATCTGGAGAGACCCAGTACTTC
>NA|TRBJ1-3|few|TRBV5-4
CASSPGAFDLGNTIYF
TGTGCCAGCAGCCCGGGGGCCTTTGACCTCGGAAACACCATATATTTT
>TRBD2|TRBJ2-5|few|TRBV27
CASSPTSGRRQETQYF
TGTGCCAGCAGTCCCACTAGCGGGAGGAGGCAAGAGACCCAGTACTTC
>NA|TRBJ1-1|NA|TRBV5-4
CASSLVGRGDTEAFF
TGTGCCAGCAGCTTGGTGGGGAGGGGCGACACTGAAGCTTTCTTT
>TRBD2|TRBJ2-5|few|TRBV7-9
CASSPESGVRETQYF
TGTGCCAGCAGCCCGGAGAGCGGGGTGAGGGAGACCCAGTACTTC
>TRBD1|TRBJ2-6|few|TRBV18
CASSPSAGGSAGANVLTF
TGTGCCAGCTCACCTTCGGCAGGGGGAAGTGCCGGGGCCAACGTCCTGACTTTC
>NA|TRBJ1-2|NA|TRBV6-1
CASSSGQSHGYTF
TGTGCCAGCAGCAGTGGGCAGTCTCATGGCTACACCTTC
>TRBD2|TRBJ2-1|NA|TRBV7-9
CASSLPWASGNNEQFF
TGTGCCAGCAGCCTGCCGTGGGCTAGCGGAAACAATGAGCAGTTCTTC
>NA|TRBJ1-2|few|TRBV11-2
CASSPSQEGYGYTF
TGTGCCAGCAGCCCCTCCCAAGAGGGCTATGGCTACACCTTC